These T cell receptor beta chains were read from a single sample in a study of T cells in Graves' hyperthyroidism and ophthalmopathy. TCRdb recomputed calls from the multiplex PCR reads with MiXCR, one row per CDR3 protein. The sample lists around 200,000 distinct CDR3 sequences, approximately 17% occurring once. Sequencing used blood. These receptor sequences come from a woman in her fifties or sixties with Graves' hyperthyroidism. CDR3s include the opening cysteine and the closing phenylalanine or tryptophan. The order of the fields is CDR3 DNA, CDR3 protein, V gene, J gene, D gene, clone size, CDR3 length. The D gene is left open where the match is weak. Clone size is stated in some rows and not others, as once, few, many or a class when expanded.

TGTGCCAGCAGCTTAGGGGTTCGGGGTGAAAAACTGTTTTTT	CASSLGVRGEKLFF	TRBV7-2	TRBJ1-4	NA	many	14
TGTGCCAGCAGCTTGTCCGGGAGTTCTAATGAAAAACTGTTTTTT	CASSLSGSSNEKLFF	TRBV7-9	TRBJ1-4	NA	NA	15
TGTGCCAGCAGTCCTGCAGGGACAGGGGGCGAGTACGAGCAGTACTTC	CASSPAGTGGEYEQYF	TRBV28	TRBJ2-7	TRBD1	many	16
TGTGCCAGCAGAAGCCCGGGACAGGACACCGGGGAGCTGTTTTTT	CASRSPGQDTGELFF	TRBV28	TRBJ2-2	TRBD1	NA	15
TGTGCCAGCAGCGCCGGGGGCAGGGGGAGCCACGAGCAGTACTTC	CASSAGGRGSHEQYF	TRBV9	TRBJ2-7	NA	many	15
TGTGCCAGCAGTTCCCCGAGACAGGGGCACGAGCAGTACTTC	CASSSPRQGHEQYF	TRBV27	TRBJ2-7	TRBD1	many	14
TGTGCCAGCAGTGAATTGGGAAGGGTTAATGAAAAACTGTTTTTT	CASSELGRVNEKLFF	TRBV25-1	TRBJ1-4	NA	many	15
TGCAGTGCTAGAGATAGGGGCCTCGGACGTACTGAAGCTTTCTTT	CSARDRGLGRTEAFF	TRBV20-1	TRBJ1-1	NA	many	15
TGTGCCAGCAGTGCGACTAGCGGGGGGGCGAGACTGTATGAAAAGACCCAGTACTTC	CASSATSGGARLYEKTQYF	TRBV6-1	TRBJ2-5	TRBD2	many	19
TGTGCCAGCAGCCGAGGAGGGGCTGAGGGTGAAGCTTTCTTT	CASSRGGAEGEAFF	TRBV9	TRBJ1-1	NA	many	14
TGTGCCAGCAGACCGGGACTAGCGGACACAGATACGCAGTATTTT	CASRPGLADTDTQYF	TRBV6-2/TRBV6-3	TRBJ2-3	TRBD2	many	15
TGTGCCAGCAGCTTCTCCCTGGCAGAAGACACAGATACGCAGTATTTT	CASSFSLAEDTDTQYF	TRBV7-8	TRBJ2-3	NA	NA	16
TGTGCCAGCAGCCTAGGACAGGGAGAGGATACGCAGTATTTT	CASSLGQGEDTQYF	TRBV4-2	TRBJ2-3	TRBD1	few	14
TGCGCCAGCAGCCCGAGGACTAGCCCTGGGACCCAGTACTTC	CASSPRTSPGTQYF	TRBV4-1	TRBJ2-5	TRBD2	NA	14
TGTGCCACCAGTGGTTCTGGAGGGCGCAAGACAAGCTACACCTTC	CATSGSGGRKTSYTF	TRBV24-1	TRBJ1-2	NA	many	15
TGTGCCAGCAGCACGGCCGGCCTCCACGAGCAGTACTTC	CASSTAGLHEQYF	TRBV13	TRBJ2-7	NA	many	13
TGTGCCACCAGCAGGGAAAGGGGACTAGGGAATCAGCCCCAGCATTTT	CATSRERGLGNQPQHF	TRBV15	TRBJ1-5	NA	many	16
TGCGCCAGCAGCTCACGGACAGGGGGGGGAAGCTCCTACGAGCAGTACTTC	CASSSRTGGGSSYEQYF	TRBV5-1	TRBJ2-7	TRBD1	few	17
TGTGCCAGCAGTCCTGGGACAGGGGATGGCTACACCTTC	CASSPGTGDGYTF	TRBV27	TRBJ1-2	TRBD1	few	13
TGTGCCAGTAGTCGACTTCAGGGTGATTTTAGCAATCAGCCCCAGCATTTT	CASSRLQGDFSNQPQHF	TRBV19	TRBJ1-5	NA	once	17